The TCR beta chain described here comes from a study of control samples from healthy donors and cancer patients. Germline V gene data show CDR1 as MNHEY and CDR2 as SVGEGT. V lost 3 bases and J lost 0, with 6 bases in between. CDR3 length: 14 amino acids. The repertoire was sequenced with immunoSEQ multiplex PCR; TCRdb's copy has only in-frame clones and lacks some. The sample contains 150,000 or so clones, approximately 94% of which appear only once. The sequenced material came from blood. The TCR originated in a man in his forties in good health. The V and J genes are TRBV6-2 or TRBV6-3 and TRBJ2-1; D gene unclear. CDR3 sequence reads: CASSYLSSYNEQFF. CDR3 coding DNA: TGTGCCAGCAGTTATCTGAGCTCCTACAATGAGCAGTTCTTC.